A few counts support the clone carrying this T cell receptor beta chain. Between the trimmed V and J ends, which lost 5 bases and 1 base, there was a span of 5 bases. The germline gives CDR1 DFQATT, CDR2 SNEGSKA (reference sequence). CDR3 length: 11 amino acids. Methods used by the authors: Nucleated cell counts were estimated from reference gene primer amplification. The assay was immunoSEQ multiplex PCR, and TCRdb's table has in-frame clones only and misses some. That table is the source of V, J and clone size, and D and trimming were worked out from the DNA. The sample carries more than 150,000 clones, roughly 88% recorded once. The source of the sample is a study of blood T cell repertoires in COVID-19. Study details: Sites in the United States, Italy and Spain provided acute and convalescent COVID-19 samples. T cells, B-cell-depleted T cells, or PBMCs provided the cDNA or gDNA that served as material.

The sample consisted of peripheral blood. The TCR originated in an elderly woman with acute or convalescent COVID-19. The V and J genes are TRBV20-1 and TRBJ2-5; D unresolved. The CDR3 DNA sequence: TGCAGTGCTCACTTCCAAGAGACCCAGTACTTC. It specifies CSAHFQETQYF.